This is a list of T cell receptor beta chains from one sample in a study of glioma-infiltrating T cells. TCRdb used MiXCR to reprocess the multiplex PCR reads, holding one entry per CDR3 protein. The sample lists around 350,000 distinct CDR3 sequences; roughly two fifths were seen once. Input material: glioma tissue, nonneoplastic brain tissue, or PBMCs (not recorded which). These receptors all come from a human donor with low-grade glioma or glioblastoma, undergoing nonglioma brain surgery, or in good health (not recorded which). The CDR3 runs from the conserved cysteine through the conserved F or W. The D gene is left open where the match is weak. Not every row has a clone size; where given, it reads once, few, many or a size class.

d_call	v_call	j_call	clone_size	cdr3_nt	cdr3_aa
.	TRBV5-1	TRBJ2-3	few	TGCGCCAGCAGCTTGGACCCCTTCACAGATACGCAGTATTTT	CASSLDPFTDTQYF
.	TRBV7-2	TRBJ2-1	.	TGTGCCAGCAGCTACCAGACTAATTCCTACAATGAGCAGTTCTTC	CASSYQTNSYNEQFF
.	TRBV7-6	TRBJ2-5	.	TGTGCCAGCAGCTTAGGGATTGGGGGGCCAGAGACCCAGTACTTC	CASSLGIGGPETQYF
.	TRBV5-4	TRBJ1-3	.	TGTGCCAGCAGCTTGGATTCTGGGACATTAAGCTCTGGAAACACCATATATTTT	CASSLDSGTLSSGNTIYF
TRBD2	TRBV5-1	TRBJ2-1	.	TGCGCCAGCAGCTTGGCTGCGGGAGTAGGCAATGAGCAGTTCTTC	CASSLAAGVGNEQFF
.	TRBV28	TRBJ1-2	few	TGTGCCAGCAGTTTAGGAGTTAGTTCGGACTATGGCTACACCTTC	CASSLGVSSDYGYTF
TRBD2	TRBV28	TRBJ2-7	few	TGTGCCAGCAGTCCCATGGGACTAGCGGGAAGGTACGAGCAGTACTTC	CASSPMGLAGRYEQYF
TRBD2	TRBV27	TRBJ2-1	many	TGTGCCAGCAGTTTACTACTAGCGGAAGCACCCCATGAGCAGTTCTTC	CASSLLLAEAPHEQFF
.	TRBV7-2	TRBJ2-7	few	TGTGCCAGCACCCTCCTCGGGCAGGGTGGGGACGAGCAGTACTTC	CASTLLGQGGDEQYF
.	TRBV7-9	TRBJ1-1	few	TGTGCCAGCAGCTTCCAGTTCTCTGAAGCTTTCTTT	CASSFQFSEAFF
TRBD2	TRBV10-1	TRBJ2-1	many	TGCGCCAGCAGTGAGTCGAAATGGCGGGAGGTTCACAATGAGCAGTTCTTC	CASSESKWREVHNEQFF
.	TRBV6-1	TRBJ2-3	.	TGTGCCAGCAGACCGGGCCGCAGGGCGGCAGATACGCAGTATTTT	CASRPGRRAADTQYF
.	TRBV12-3/TRBV12-4	TRBJ1-1	.	TGTGCCAGCAGCCCTCGGACGGCTCTTGAAGCTTTCTTT	CASSPRTALEAFF
.	TRBV28	TRBJ1-2	many	TGTGCCAGCAGGCCGACAGTCCTGGGGACCTATGGCTACACCTTC	CASRPTVLGTYGYTF
.	TRBV20-1	TRBJ1-5	many	TGCAGTGCTACGCAGGGTATTCAGCCCCAGCATTTT	CSATQGIQPQHF
TRBD1	TRBV7-6	TRBJ2-3	.	TGTGCCAGCAGTACACAGGGGCCGGTTGCAGATACGCAGTATTTT	CASSTQGPVADTQYF
TRBD1	TRBV6-2/TRBV6-3	TRBJ2-7	few	TGTGCCAGCAGTTACTCGCAGACAGGGGAATCTCTCTACGAGCAGTACTTC	CASSYSQTGESLYEQYF
TRBD1	TRBV7-2	TRBJ1-1	.	TGTGCCGTCATTGGGGGAACAGGGGGCACGACTGAAGCTTTCTTT	CAVIGGTGGTTEAFF